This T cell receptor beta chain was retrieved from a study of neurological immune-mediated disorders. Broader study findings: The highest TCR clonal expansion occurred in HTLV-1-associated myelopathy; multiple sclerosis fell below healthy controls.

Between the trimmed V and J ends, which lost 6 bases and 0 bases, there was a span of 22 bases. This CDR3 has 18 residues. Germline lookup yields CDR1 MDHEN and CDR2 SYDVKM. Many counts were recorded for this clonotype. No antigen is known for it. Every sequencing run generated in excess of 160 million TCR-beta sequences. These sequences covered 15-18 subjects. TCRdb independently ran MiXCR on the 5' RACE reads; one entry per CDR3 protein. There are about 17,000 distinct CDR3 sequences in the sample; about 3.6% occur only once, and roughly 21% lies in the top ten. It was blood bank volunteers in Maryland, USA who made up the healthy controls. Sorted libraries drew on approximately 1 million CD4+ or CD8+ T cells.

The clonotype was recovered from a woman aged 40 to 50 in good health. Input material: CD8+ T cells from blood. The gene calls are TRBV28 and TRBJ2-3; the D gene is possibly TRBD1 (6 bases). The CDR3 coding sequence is TGTGCCAGCAGCGACTCGAACAGGGCCCTACGTAGCACAGATACGCAGTATTTT. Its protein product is CASSDSNRALRSTDTQYF.